This TCR beta chain was captured by sequencing in a study of T-cell memory formation after mild COVID-19. V dropped 5 bases and J dropped 6; count of bases not matched to a gene: 11. CDR3 length: 15 amino acids. Germline V gene lookup returns CDR1 SGHTA and CDR2 FQGNSA. TCRdb re-called the 5' RACE reads with MiXCR, one entry per CDR3 protein. The repertoire holds more than 450,000 distinct CDR3 sequences, with over 15% as singletons. The sequence derives from an adult woman who had mild COVID-19 (a few samples of this study predate the infection). Cell type and time point are not known. V gene TRBV7-2 combines with J gene TRBJ2-3, with 7 bases matching TRBD2. The sequencing input was PBMCs or a T cell subset sorted from them (not recorded which). CDR3 sequence reads: CASSPREVGADTQYF. CDR3 sequence (DNA): TGTGCCAGCAGCCCACGGGAGGTCGGGGCGGATACGCAGTATTTT.